Listed here are 20 T cell receptor beta chains from one sample, sequenced in a study of blood T cells in healthy people across ages. The authors ran a second PCR of about 7 to 11 cycles using a sample-barcoded 5' primer and a J-beta primer mix. MiXCR was run by TCRdb on the 5' RACE reads, yielding one entry per CDR3 protein. The sample has over 600,000 distinct CDR3 sequences, just over 55% seen once. Source material: blood. These receptors came from a man in his forties in good health.

V is TRBV15 and J is TRBJ1-1, with a tentative D call TRBD1 (5 bases). Germline V gene lookup returns CDR1 LNHNV and CDR2 YYDKDF (reference sequence). The CDR3 consists of 15 residues. Trimming removed 1 base at V and 5 bases at J, with 14 bases between. The CDR3 coding sequence is TGTGCCACCAGCAGAGGGGGCGGGGCGGGGACTGAAGCTTTCTTT. Translating it yields CATSRGGGAGTEAFF.

This clonotype has only a few counts. The chain is built from TRBV6-6 and TRBJ2-7, with 8 nucleotides matching TRBD2. The J call may not be correct, given that the DNA end is closer to TRBJ2-5. CDR1 and CDR2 (germline): MNHNY, SVGAGI (reference sequence). This CDR3 contains 15 residues. CDR3 amino acids: CASSLAGAGGETQYF. The CDR3 DNA reads TGTGCCAGCAGTTTAGCTGGTGCGGGAGGAGAGACCCAGTACTTC.

J is TRBJ2-1 and V is TRBV29-1; D is possibly TRBD1 (6 bases). Germline lookup yields CDR1 SQVTM and CDR2 ANQGSEA. The CDR3 loop spans 15 amino acids. Trimming removed 3 bases at V and 4 bases at J, with 16 bases between. The CDR3 loop is CSVDRGQKQYNEQFF. The CDR3 coding sequence is TGCAGCGTTGACAGGGGCCAGAAGCAGTACAATGAGCAGTTCTTC.

The sample holds a few counts of this clonotype. The chain has TRBV12-3 or TRBV12-4 and TRBJ1-5; D unresolved. The CDR3 has 14 residues. V was clipped by 3 bases and J by 5 bases, with 11 bases between them. CDR3 sequence: CASSFNSGHQPQHF. The CDR3 nucleotides read TGTGCCAGCAGTTTCAACTCTGGGCATCAGCCCCAGCATTTT.

The chain combines TRBV7-9 with TRBJ2-5; D is possibly TRBD1 or TRBD2 (5 bases each). Looked up from germline, CDR1 is SEHNR and CDR2 is FQNEAQ (reference sequence). CDR3 size: 12 residues. The V and J ends lost 4 bases and 5 bases respectively, with 8 bases between them. The CDR3 here is CASSWDGETQYF. The CDR3 DNA sequence: TGTGCCAGCAGCTGGGACGGGGAGACCCAGTACTTC. The full variable domain, with the rest looked up from reference TRBV7-9 and TRBJ2-5, is DTGVSQNPRHKITKRGQNVTFRCDPISEHNRLYWYRQTLGQGPEFLTYFQNEAQLEKSRLLSDRFSAERPKGSFSTLEIQRTEQGDSAMYLCASSWDGETQYFGPGTRLLVL.

This clonotype showed up many times. The rearrangement links TRBV15 to TRBJ2-5, with D possibly matching TRBD1 (6 bases). The CDR3 is 14 residues long. CDR1 and CDR2 (germline): LNHNV, YYDKDF (reference sequence). Trimming cost V 1 base and J 11 bases, with 17 bases left between them. CDR3 nucleotides: TGTGCCACCAGCAGAGGGTCGACAGGTAATGAGCAGTACTTC. This encodes CATSRGSTGNEQYF.

The rearrangement joins TRBV20-1 to TRBJ2-3; no firm D call. The CDR3 has 12 residues. Trimming pared 2 bases from V and 2 bases from J, leaving 5 bases between. CDR1 is DFQATT and CDR2 is SNEGSKA in the germline V gene (reference sequence). CDR3 loop: CSARSDTDTQYF. The CDR3 coding sequence is TGCAGTGCTAGATCCGACACAGATACGCAGTATTTT.

This clonotype occurred a few times. The rearrangement uses TRBV24-1 and TRBJ2-7; D is undetermined. Trimming removed 4 bases at V and 2 bases at J, with 8 bases between. Germline CDR1 reads KGHDR; CDR2 reads SFDVKD. The CDR3 runs 13 residues. The CDR3 is CATSDPLTYEQYF. CDR3 DNA: TGTGCCACCAGTGACCCCTTAACCTACGAGCAGTACTTC.

The chain combines TRBV21-1 with TRBJ1-2; whether TRBD1, the table's D call, matches the DNA was not checked. TRBV21-1 is reported as a pseudogene. This CDR3 spans 16 amino acids. The CDR3 sequence is CASSKAPRHRSYGYTF. CDR3 nucleotide sequence: TGTGCCAGCAGCAAAGCGCCGCGACACAGGTCCTATGGCTACACCTTC.

The V and J genes are TRBV6-5 and TRBJ1-2, with a weak D call TRBD1 (5 bases). Trimming took off 10 bases at V and 6 bases at J, with 21 bases between the two ends. The V gene's germline CDR1 is MNHEY and CDR2 SVGAGI. CDR3 length: 14 residues. The CDR3 region is CATKGTGMNNGYTF. CDR3 DNA sequence: TGTGCCACAAAAGGGACTGGCATGAACAATGGCTACACCTTC.

This sequence joins TRBV20-1 and TRBJ2-4; no clear D gene. The DNA matches TRBJ2-7 better at its end, which makes the J call doubtful. The CDR3 covers 14 residues. CDR1 DFQATT and CDR2 SNEGSKA come from the germline V gene (reference sequence). The CDR3 loop is CSARRTASVNEQYF. CDR3 nucleotides: TGCAGTGCTAGGCGGACGGCTTCTGTGAACGAGCAGTACTTC.

The chain combines TRBV6-7 with TRBJ2-4; 9 bases line up with TRBD2. TRBV6-7 is annotated as an ORF whose role is uncertain. The CDR3 covers 18 residues. V was clipped by 7 bases and J by 6 bases; unmatched bases: 19. The CDR3 DNA is TGTGCCAGCACCCTGGATTTGTTTAGCGGGAGTTGTGGAAACATTCAGTACTTC. This gives the protein CASTLDLFSGSCGNIQYF.

Only a few counts were recorded for this clonotype. This chain joins TRBV29-1 and TRBJ1-1; tentatively, D is TRBD1 (5 bases). The length of the CDR3 is 11 residues. V lost 3 bases to trimming and J lost 6 bases, with 8 bases between them. Germline lookup yields CDR1 SQVTM and CDR2 ANQGSEA. The CDR3 bases are TGCAGCGTTGACACAGGCGCTGAAGCTTTCTTT. It encodes CSVDTGAEAFF.

To note about this clonotype: Germline is not matched at one junction end, which may reflect a read error. This chain uses TRBV6-6 with TRBJ2-5; 9 bases match TRBD1. Germline-derived CDR1 and CDR2 are MNHNY and SVGAGI (reference sequence). The CDR3 is 15 residues long. The CDR3 sequence is CARSLNRGREETQYF. The CDR3 nucleotides read TGTGCCAGAAGTTTGAACAGGGGGCGCGAAGAGACCCAGTACTTC.

CDR3 DNA sequence: TGTGCCAGCAGCCCCTCGGGTAGCGGGATGCCAGAGACCCAGTACTTC. It codes for CASSPSGSGMPETQYF. The V call is TRBV9, the J call TRBJ2-5; 8 bases line up with TRBD2. The V segment lost 4 bases and the J segment 4 bases; nucleotides outside the gene matches: 12. Germline V CDR1 and CDR2: SGDLS, YYNGEE. CDR3 length: 16 amino acids.

The chain has TRBV28 and TRBJ2-1; D not resolved. The CDR3 extends over 16 amino acids. V shed 5 bases and J shed 3 bases, with 17 bases lying between them. Germline-derived CDR1 and CDR2 are MDHEN and SYDVKM. The CDR3 DNA sequence: TGTGCCAGCAGTACCCCATCCCAGTTACTCTACAATGAGCAGTTCTTC. As protein: CASSTPSQLLYNEQFF.

The chain carries TRBV12-5 and TRBJ1-1, with unresolved D. V lost 0 bases, J lost 6 bases, and 11 bases lay in between. The CDR3 consists of 14 residues. Germline CDR1 is LGHNT and CDR2 is FRNRAP. The CDR3 sequence is CASGLVRVIPEAFF. The CDR3 DNA is TGTGCTAGTGGTTTGGTACGAGTTATCCCTGAAGCTTTCTTT.

V is TRBV28 and J is TRBJ2-5, with D possibly being TRBD2 (5 bases). The CDR3 spans 17 residues. CDR1 and CDR2 from the germline V gene are MDHEN and SYDVKM. Trimming pared 2 bases from V and 2 bases from J, leaving 18 bases between. CDR3 amino acids: CASSLNGVLRLQETQYF. CDR3 nucleotides: TGTGCCAGCAGTTTAAACGGGGTTCTCCGGCTTCAAGAGACCCAGTACTTC.

A word on this clonotype: Relative to the germline gene, one junction end is altered; a read error may explain this. The chain recombines TRBV12-3 or TRBV12-4 with TRBJ2-3; TRBD1 is a possible D gene (6 bases). The CDR3 has 12 amino acids. The CDR3 coding sequence is TGCCCCTGCACAGGGACCACAGATACGCAGTATTTT. Translated, it gives CPCTGTTDTQYF.

This clonotype was seen a handful of times. V usage is TRBV6-1 and J usage is TRBJ2-5; D is perhaps TRBD1 (7 bases). V lost 6 bases and J 5 bases, leaving 22 bases between the germline ends. CDR3 length: 16 amino acids. Germline V gene data show CDR1 as MNHNS and CDR2 as SASEGT. CDR3 sequence reads: CASRERGRGTSETQYF. Written as DNA, the CDR3 is TGTGCCAGCAGAGAAAGGGGCAGGGGGACTTCTGAGACCCAGTACTTC.